The entry that follows covers one TCR beta chain sequence. Its antigen is unknown. CDR3 length equals 15 residues. The V end lost 5 bases, the J end lost 10 bases, and 18 bases lay between the germline ends. The germline V gene encodes CDR1 SEHNR and CDR2 FQNEAQ (reference sequence). The data were obtained in a study of glioma-infiltrating T cells. Using RNA template, CDR3s of TCR alpha and beta were amplified with iRepertoire arm-PCR. One-step reverse transcription and amplification started from about 100-400 ng of tissue mRNA or PBMC total RNA. In TCRdb, the multiplex PCR reads were re-called with MiXCR into one record per CDR3 protein. The sample records some 160,000 distinct CDR3 sequences, approximately 40% being singletons. Study-wide results and limits: Above-expected tissue-blood divergence occurred in all gliomas, most in low-grade ones. Very few CDR3 sequences were shared between tissue and blood.

The source is a human donor with low-grade glioma or glioblastoma, undergoing nonglioma brain surgery, or in good health (not recorded which). The chain has TRBV7-9 and TRBJ1-6; TRBD1 might be the D (5 bases). The specimen sequenced was glioma tissue, nonneoplastic brain tissue, or PBMCs (not recorded which). CDR3 DNA sequence: TGTGCCAGCAGCAACGAACAGGAAGCGTTCTCACCCCTCCACTTT. Amino acid sequence: CASSNEQEAFSPLHF.